The rows below give T cell receptor beta chains drawn from one sample of a study of T cells in Graves' hyperthyroidism and ophthalmopathy. TCRdb independently ran MiXCR on the multiplex PCR reads; one entry per CDR3 protein. This sample has approximately 710,000 distinct CDR3 sequences; 17% occur once, and the top ten carry 15% to 19%. Sequencing was performed on blood. The source is a man aged 50-59 years with Graves' hyperthyroidism. CDR3s include the opening cysteine and the closing phenylalanine or tryptophan. D genes are given only for firm matches. Only part of the rows carry a size: once, few, many, or a class if the clone is expanded.

J gene: TRBJ1-5
D gene: TRBD1
clone size: NA
CDR3 length: 16
V gene: TRBV5-1
CDR3 DNA: TGCGCCAGCAGCCACGGGACAGGGGGAGGCAATCAGCCCCAGCATTTT
CDR3 protein: CASSHGTGGGNQPQHF

J gene: TRBJ2-3
D gene: TRBD2
clone size: NA
CDR3 length: 15
V gene: TRBV3-1
CDR3 DNA: TGTGCCAGCAGCCAATTTACCGGGAGGGCAGATACGCAGTATTTT
CDR3 protein: CASSQFTGRADTQYF

J gene: TRBJ2-1
D gene: NA
clone size: few
CDR3 length: 14
V gene: TRBV4-3
CDR3 DNA: TGCGCCAGCAGCCAAGACGACCTAGCGAGAGAGCAGTTCTTC
CDR3 protein: CASSQDDLAREQFF

J gene: TRBJ2-7
D gene: NA
clone size: many
CDR3 length: 11
V gene: TRBV10-2
CDR3 DNA: TGCGCCAGCACCCACGGGAACGAGCAGTACTTC
CDR3 protein: CASTHGNEQYF

J gene: TRBJ2-1
D gene: TRBD2
clone size: few
CDR3 length: 17
V gene: TRBV20-1
CDR3 DNA: TGCAGTGCCATGGTGGCGGGAGGACTACTCTCCTACAATGAGCAGTTCTTC
CDR3 protein: CSAMVAGGLLSYNEQFF

J gene: TRBJ2-7
D gene: TRBD2
clone size: few
CDR3 length: 14
V gene: TRBV6-1
CDR3 DNA: TGTGCCAGCAAAGAATGGCGGGAGAAAGACGAGCAGTACTTC
CDR3 protein: CASKEWREKDEQYF

J gene: TRBJ2-6
D gene: NA
clone size: NA
CDR3 length: 18
V gene: TRBV19
CDR3 DNA: TGTGCCAGTAGTATCAGAGGGACTCTCTCGGGAGGGGCCAACGTCCTGACTTTC
CDR3 protein: CASSIRGTLSGGANVLTF

J gene: TRBJ2-5
D gene: NA
clone size: many
CDR3 length: 13
V gene: TRBV7-9
CDR3 DNA: TGTGCCAGCAGTTCTAGCGTTCAAGAGACCCAGTACTTC
CDR3 protein: CASSSSVQETQYF

J gene: TRBJ2-7
D gene: TRBD2
clone size: few
CDR3 length: 15
V gene: TRBV28
CDR3 DNA: TGTGCCAGCAGTTCTCTAGCGGGCTTGGACTACGAGCAGTACTTC
CDR3 protein: CASSSLAGLDYEQYF

J gene: TRBJ2-6
D gene: NA
clone size: NA
CDR3 length: 15
V gene: TRBV6-1
CDR3 DNA: TGTGCCAGCAGTGAGTTCTATTCGAGGGCCAACGTCCTGACTTTC
CDR3 protein: CASSEFYSRANVLTF

J gene: TRBJ1-6
D gene: NA
clone size: many
CDR3 length: 13
V gene: TRBV18
CDR3 DNA: TGTGCCAGCTCACCAGGGGCCGATGTCACCCTCCACTTT
CDR3 protein: CASSPGADVTLHF

J gene: TRBJ2-2
D gene: NA
clone size: many
CDR3 length: 14
V gene: TRBV24-1
CDR3 DNA: TGTGCCACCAGTGAACCCCTCTACACCGGGGAGCTGTTTTTT
CDR3 protein: CATSEPLYTGELFF

J gene: TRBJ1-2
D gene: NA
clone size: NA
CDR3 length: 13
V gene: TRBV28
CDR3 DNA: TGTGCCAGCGGACGAGGGGAAATCTATGGCTACACCTTC
CDR3 protein: CASGRGEIYGYTF

J gene: TRBJ1-6
D gene: NA
clone size: many
CDR3 length: 14
V gene: TRBV12-3/TRBV12-4
CDR3 DNA: TGTGCCAGCAGCCCCGCCGGTAATAATTCACCCCTCCACTTT
CDR3 protein: CASSPAGNNSPLHF